This T cell receptor beta chain was identified during a study of CD8 T cells in ankylosing spondylitis. Study-level results: Significantly higher representation of disease-linked clones was reported for matched ankylosing spondylitis synovial fluid. With a CD8+ phenotype, disease-linked clones were relatively rare in peripheral blood. Blood of patients with ankylosing spondylitis appeared to be characterized by a TCR beta motif of seven or eight highly homologous variants.

CDR1 SGHRS and CDR2 YFSETQ come from the germline V gene. V was trimmed by 0 bases and J by 4 bases, leaving 14 bases between them. The CDR3 contains 17 residues. TCRdb re-called the 5' RACE reads with MiXCR, one entry per CDR3 protein. The data contain fewer than 500,000 distinct CDR3 sequences, 26% of them singletons. Comments on this clonotype: Its antigen is still unknown.

The sequencing sample was made of blood, either unsorted or a sorted T cell fraction (not recorded which). V is TRBV5-1 and J is TRBJ1-6; D perhaps matches TRBD1 (6 bases). This sequence was found in a male donor with ankylosing spondylitis. The CDR3 is CASSLASRGAYNSPLHF. The CDR3 DNA follows: TGCGCCAGCAGCTTGGCTAGCAGGGGCGCTTATAATTCACCCCTCCACTTT.